What follows are 9 T cell receptor beta chains derived from one specimen sequenced in a study of cytomegalovirus exposure and HLA in healthy donors. Using immunoSEQ multiplex PCR, the repertoire was profiled, and TCRdb retains in-frame clones only, with some absent. The sample has 150,000 to 250,000 clones, about 81% seen once; the top ten hold over 0.95%. The sample taken for sequencing was PBMCs. These receptors were collected from a woman aged 30 to 39 in good health and CMV-seronegative.

Written as DNA, the CDR3 is TGTGCCACCAGCAGACAGGGGGGCTATGGCTACACCTTC. This encodes CATSRQGGYGYTF. The chain links TRBV15 to TRBJ1-2, with 7 nucleotides matching TRBD1. CDR3 length: 13 residues. V lost 2 bases and J lost 4; bases outside the gene matches: 1. The germline CDR1 and CDR2 sequences are LNHNV and YYDKDF (reference sequence).

V usage is TRBV7-2 and J usage is TRBJ1-5; D gene uncertain. V lost 3 bases, J lost 4 bases, and 4 bases lay in between. From germline, CDR1 is SGHTA and CDR2 FQGNSA. The length of the CDR3 is 12 residues. CDR3 region: CASSFLNQPQHF. CDR3 sequence (DNA): TGTGCCAGCAGCTTTCTTAATCAGCCCCAGCATTTT.

The chain joins TRBV27 to TRBJ2-7; D may be TRBD1 (6 bases). Per germline, CDR1 MNHEY and CDR2 SMNVEV (reference sequence). The CDR3 is 15 residues long. V lost 6 bases and J lost 1, with 16 bases in between. Written as DNA, the CDR3 is TGTGCCAGCAGCGAAACAGGGCTTAGGTCCTACGAGCAGTACTTC. This codes for CASSETGLRSYEQYF.

The gene calls are TRBV11-2 and TRBJ1-2; D is perhaps TRBD1 (6 bases). The V gene's germline CDR1 is SGHAT and CDR2 FQNNGV. The length of the CDR3 is 15 residues. With 5 bases removed from V and 1 base from J, the gap between germline ends came to 14 bases. The CDR3 sequence: CASSNPGVLNYGYTF. CDR3 sequence (DNA): TGTGCCAGCAGCAACCCAGGGGTCCTTAACTATGGCTACACCTTC.

This clone was seen just once. J is TRBJ1-5 and V is TRBV7-8, with 9 positions matching TRBD1. This CDR3 has 20 residues. Germline CDR1 and CDR2: SGHVS and FQNEAQ. Germline trimming cut 5 bases from V and 0 bases from J; bases unmatched to any gene: 17. The CDR3 loop reads CASSPTLTGQGRFSNQPQHF. CDR3 in DNA: TGTGCCAGCAGCCCAACTCTTACCGGACAGGGGCGATTTAGCAATCAGCCCCAGCATTTT.

The J gene is TRBJ1-2, the V gene TRBV29-1; a possible D gene is TRBD1 (5 bases). V was clipped by 5 bases and J by 4 bases, with 8 bases between them. The germline CDR1 and CDR2 sequences are SQVTM and ANQGSEA. CDR3 size: 11 residues. The CDR3 protein is CSVRGIYGYTF. The CDR3, as DNA: TGCAGCGTTCGGGGGATCTATGGCTACACCTTC.

The chain has TRBV4-1 and TRBJ2-7; 7 bases are a match to TRBD2. The V and J ends lost 4 bases and 2 bases, in that order; junction bases with no gene match: 11. Germline loops: CDR1 MGHRA, CDR2 YSYEKL. There are 16 residues in the CDR3. As DNA, the CDR3 is TGCGCCAGCAGCCTCTTGTTAGGCGGGGGACCCTACGAGCAGTACTTC. Protein: CASSLLLGGGPYEQYF.

CDR3 loop: CSVQVPGFSYEQYF. The CDR3, as DNA: TGCAGCGTTCAGGTTCCAGGTTTTTCCTACGAGCAGTACTTC. The rearrangement links TRBV29-1 to TRBJ2-7; D unclear. Trimming stripped 5 bases from V and 1 base from J, with 15 bases between. The CDR3 is 14 residues long. Germline V gene data show CDR1 as SQVTM and CDR2 as ANQGSEA.

The CDR3: CASSPAGDDLRGYGYTF. For the CDR3, the DNA is TGTGCCAGCAGCCCAGCAGGGGACGACTTGCGGGGGTATGGCTACACCTTC. The chain is built from TRBV9 and TRBJ1-2; possible D gene TRBD1, 6 bases. Germline V gene lookup returns CDR1 SGDLS and CDR2 YYNGEE. The CDR3 consists of 17 residues. Trimming left V 4 bases short and J 5 bases short, with 24 bases between.